This T cell receptor beta chain emerged from a study of T cells in Graves' hyperthyroidism and ophthalmopathy. TCR beta CDR3 regions were amplified from RNA. Primed by the HTBI set, a first-round RT-PCR was run on the TCR CDR3. TCRdb independently ran MiXCR on the multiplex PCR reads; one entry per CDR3 protein. The sample includes about 380,000 distinct CDR3 sequences, around 20% of them seen just once. This clonotype was seen at least ten times. CDR3 length: 15 residues. Germline CDR1 reads MNHEY; CDR2 reads SVGAGI. V was cut by 0 bases and J by 3 bases, with 11 bases left in between. Sequencing was carried out using blood. This sequence originates from a man aged 18 to 35 with Graves' ophthalmopathy. The chain employs TRBV6-5 and TRBJ1-2, with D perhaps matching TRBD1 (6 bases). The CDR3 loop is CASSYSGGGHYGYTF. CDR3 nucleotide sequence: TGTGCCAGCAGTTACTCGGGTGGGGGGCACTATGGCTACACCTTC.